One and the same sample provided the 5 T cell receptor beta chains below, sequenced in a study of blood T cell repertoires in COVID-19. Clones were read by immunoSEQ multiplex PCR, and TCRdb kept only the in-frame ones, dropping some. The table shows about 340,000 clones, with around 85% occurring only once. The sample taken for sequencing was PBMCs or T cells enriched from blood (not recorded which). All receptors come from a woman in her forties with acute COVID-19.

This chain uses TRBV5-1 with TRBJ1-2, with D perhaps TRBD1 (6 bases). Per the germline V gene, CDR1 is SGHRS and CDR2 is YFSETQ. The CDR3 totals 14 residues. The V end was cut by 1 base, the J end by 4 bases, with 11 bases between. This CDR3 reads CASSLTGGAYGYTF. The CDR3 nucleotides read TGCGCCAGCAGCTTGACGGGGGGCGCCTATGGCTACACCTTC.

This clone was observed a single time. The chain is built from TRBV6-5 and TRBJ2-5; TRBD2 aligns across 10 bases. Per germline, CDR1 MNHEY and CDR2 SVGAGI. The CDR3 has 15 residues. V shed 6 bases and J 0 bases; nucleotides not matched to a gene: 4. The CDR3 is CASRSSGGYQETQYF. The CDR3 DNA reads TGTGCCAGCAGGAGTAGCGGGGGGTACCAAGAGACCCAGTACTTC.

The rearrangement uses TRBV19 and TRBJ2-7; 9 nucleotides align to TRBD1. After removal of 6 bases from V and 0 bases from J, the junction contained 6 bases not matched to a gene. Per the germline V gene, CDR1 is LNHDA and CDR2 is SQIVND (reference sequence). The CDR3 has 15 residues. The CDR3 coding sequence is TGTGCCAGTAGAAGCTCGGGACAGGGCTCCTACGAGCAGTACTTC. As protein: CASRSSGQGSYEQYF.

V and J are TRBV3-1 (or the pseudogene TRBV3-2) and TRBJ2-7; D uncertain. This CDR3 is 11 amino acids long. Looked up from germline, CDR1 is LGHDT and CDR2 is YNNKEL (reference sequence). V was cut by 6 bases and J by 6 bases, with 9 bases left in between. CDR3 protein: CASSLLSEQYF. CDR3 DNA sequence: TGTGCCAGCAGTTTACTTAGCGAGCAGTACTTC.

The V and J genes are TRBV18 and TRBJ2-2, with a possible D match to TRBD1 (6 bases). Per the germline V gene, CDR1 is KGHSH and CDR2 is LQKENI. The V end lost 5 bases, the J end lost 0 bases, and 22 bases lay between the germline ends. CDR3 length equals 19 residues. CDR3 in DNA: TGTGCCAGCTCAGCACAGACACAGGGTTATGGCCCGAACACCGGGGAGCTGTTTTTT. Encoded protein: CASSAQTQGYGPNTGELFF.